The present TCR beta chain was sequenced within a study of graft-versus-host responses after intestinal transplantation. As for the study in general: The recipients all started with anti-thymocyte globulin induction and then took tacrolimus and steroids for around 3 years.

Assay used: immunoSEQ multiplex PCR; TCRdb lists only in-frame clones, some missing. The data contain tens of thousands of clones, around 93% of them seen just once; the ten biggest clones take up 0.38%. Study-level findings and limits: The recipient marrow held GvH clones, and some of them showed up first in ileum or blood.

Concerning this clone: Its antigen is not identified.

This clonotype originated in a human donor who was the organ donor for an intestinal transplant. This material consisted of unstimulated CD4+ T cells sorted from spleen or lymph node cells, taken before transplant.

CDR3 sequence reads: CASSLLPGDQETQYF. CDR3 nucleotide sequence: TGCGCCAGCAGCTTGCTCCCAGGGGACCAAGAGACCCAGTACTTC. This chain connects TRBV5-1 to TRBJ2-5; maybe TRBD1 (6 bases). The V and J ends lost 1 base and 0 bases respectively, with 10 bases between them. Germline CDR1 reads SGHRS; CDR2 reads YFSETQ. This CDR3 has 15 amino acids. Supplemented by reference TRBV5-1 and TRBJ2-5, the full variable domain reads KAGVTQTPRYLIKTRGQQVTLSCSPISGHRSVSWYQQTPGQGLQFLFEYFSETQRNKGNFPGRFSGRQFSNSRSEMNVSTLELGDSALYLCASSLLPGDQETQYFGPGTRLLVL.